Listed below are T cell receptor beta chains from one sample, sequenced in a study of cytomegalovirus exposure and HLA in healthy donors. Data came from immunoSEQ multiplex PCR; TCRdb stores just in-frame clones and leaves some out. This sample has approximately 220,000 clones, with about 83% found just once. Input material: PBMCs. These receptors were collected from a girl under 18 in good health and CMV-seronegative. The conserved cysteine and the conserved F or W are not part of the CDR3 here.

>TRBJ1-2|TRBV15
ATSALDSKENGYT
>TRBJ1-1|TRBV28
ASRRDSVPLGAF
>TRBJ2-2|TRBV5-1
ASRGAATHTGELF
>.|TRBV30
AWSSSPLFSGTGGYEQY
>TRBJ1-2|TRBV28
ASRGAWGYT
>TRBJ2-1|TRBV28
ASSTTRSSYNEQF
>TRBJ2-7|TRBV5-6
ASSPAQVNEQY
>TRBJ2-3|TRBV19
ASSPYMGDTSTDTQY
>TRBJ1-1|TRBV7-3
ASSLIRTNTEAF
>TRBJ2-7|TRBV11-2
ASSLVGAWDEQY
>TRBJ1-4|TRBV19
ASSIYRSNEKLF
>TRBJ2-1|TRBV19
ASSISEGRNEQF
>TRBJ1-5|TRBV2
ASKGRGNQPQH
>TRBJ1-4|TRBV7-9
ASSLAGEEKLF
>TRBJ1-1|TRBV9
ASSAPSEGADTEAF
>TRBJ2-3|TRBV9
ASSVVPMDTQY
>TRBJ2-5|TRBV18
ASSPLDTQETQY
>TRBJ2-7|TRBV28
ASSFASDLLPEQY
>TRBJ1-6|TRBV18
ASSVESGYSPLH
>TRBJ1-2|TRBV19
ASSIEINYGYT
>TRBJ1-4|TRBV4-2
ASSPRLLREGEKLF
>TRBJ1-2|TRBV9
ASSSPAATGTYGYT
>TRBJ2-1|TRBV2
ASSVNRGGYNEQF
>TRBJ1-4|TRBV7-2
ASSLVGTSGEKLF
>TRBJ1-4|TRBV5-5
ASSLSTGATNEKLF
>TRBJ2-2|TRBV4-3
ASSPAGPENTGELF
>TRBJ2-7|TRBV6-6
ASSYGAGRDYEQY
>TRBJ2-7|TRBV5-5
ASSPSYEQY
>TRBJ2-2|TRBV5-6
ASSLRGGGTGELF
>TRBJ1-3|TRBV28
ASSLLPRVTGNTIY
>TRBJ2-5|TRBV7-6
ASSLKTSWAETQY
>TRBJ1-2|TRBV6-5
ASRSTGAGGYT
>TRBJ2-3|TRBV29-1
SALPRGPSTDTQY
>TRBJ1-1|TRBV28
ASSFGRGRPEAF
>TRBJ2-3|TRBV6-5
ATRPSGRGTDTQY
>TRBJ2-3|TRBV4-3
ASSQDQGFKTDTQY
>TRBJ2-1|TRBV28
ASSTSGTINEQF
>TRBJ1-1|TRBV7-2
ASRPGWGKGAPDTEAF
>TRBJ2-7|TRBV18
ASSPKATSSYEQY
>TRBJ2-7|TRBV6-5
ASSYDRARNEQY